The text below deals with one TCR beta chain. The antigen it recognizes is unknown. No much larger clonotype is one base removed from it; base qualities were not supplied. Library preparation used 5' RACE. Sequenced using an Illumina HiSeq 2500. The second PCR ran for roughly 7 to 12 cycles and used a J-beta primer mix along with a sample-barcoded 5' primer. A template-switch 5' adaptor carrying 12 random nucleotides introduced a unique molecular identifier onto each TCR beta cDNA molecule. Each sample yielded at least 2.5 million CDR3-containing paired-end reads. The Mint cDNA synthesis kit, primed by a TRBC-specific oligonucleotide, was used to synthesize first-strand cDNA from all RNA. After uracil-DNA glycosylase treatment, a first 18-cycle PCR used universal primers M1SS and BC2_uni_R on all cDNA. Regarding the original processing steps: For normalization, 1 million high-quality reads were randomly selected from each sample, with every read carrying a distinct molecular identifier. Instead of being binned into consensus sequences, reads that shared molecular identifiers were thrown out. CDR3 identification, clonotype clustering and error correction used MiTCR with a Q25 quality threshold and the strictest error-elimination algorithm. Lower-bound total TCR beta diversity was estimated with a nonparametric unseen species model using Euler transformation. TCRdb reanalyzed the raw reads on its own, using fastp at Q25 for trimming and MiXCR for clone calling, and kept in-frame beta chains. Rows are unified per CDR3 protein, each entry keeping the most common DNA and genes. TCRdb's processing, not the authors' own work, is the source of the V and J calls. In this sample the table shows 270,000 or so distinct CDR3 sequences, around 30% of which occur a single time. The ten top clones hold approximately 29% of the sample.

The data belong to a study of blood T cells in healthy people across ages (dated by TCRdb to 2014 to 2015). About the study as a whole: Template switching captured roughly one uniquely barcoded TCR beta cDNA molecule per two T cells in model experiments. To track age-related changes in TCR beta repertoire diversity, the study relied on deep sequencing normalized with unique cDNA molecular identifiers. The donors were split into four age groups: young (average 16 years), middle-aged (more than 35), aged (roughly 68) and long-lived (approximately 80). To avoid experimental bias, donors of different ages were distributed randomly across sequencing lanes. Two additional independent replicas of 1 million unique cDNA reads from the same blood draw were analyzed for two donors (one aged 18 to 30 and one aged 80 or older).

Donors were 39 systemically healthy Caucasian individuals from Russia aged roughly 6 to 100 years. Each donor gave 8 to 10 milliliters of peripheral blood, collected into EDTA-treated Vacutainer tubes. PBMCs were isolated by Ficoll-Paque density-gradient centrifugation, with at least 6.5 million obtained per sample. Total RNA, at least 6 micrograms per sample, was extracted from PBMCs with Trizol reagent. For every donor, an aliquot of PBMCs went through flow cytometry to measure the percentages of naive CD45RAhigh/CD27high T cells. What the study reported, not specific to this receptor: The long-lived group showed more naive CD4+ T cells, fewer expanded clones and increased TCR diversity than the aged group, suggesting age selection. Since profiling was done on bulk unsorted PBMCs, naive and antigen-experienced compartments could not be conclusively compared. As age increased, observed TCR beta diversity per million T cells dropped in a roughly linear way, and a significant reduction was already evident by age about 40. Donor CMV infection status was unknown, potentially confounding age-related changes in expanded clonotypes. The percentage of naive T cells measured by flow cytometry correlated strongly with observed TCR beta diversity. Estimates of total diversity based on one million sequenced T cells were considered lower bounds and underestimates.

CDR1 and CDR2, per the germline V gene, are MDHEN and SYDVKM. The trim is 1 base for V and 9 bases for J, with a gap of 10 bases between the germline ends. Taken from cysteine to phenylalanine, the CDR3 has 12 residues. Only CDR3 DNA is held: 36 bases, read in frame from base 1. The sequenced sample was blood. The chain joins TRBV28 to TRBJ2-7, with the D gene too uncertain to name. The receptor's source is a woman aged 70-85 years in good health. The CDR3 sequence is CASSLLGSPQYF. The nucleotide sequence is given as TGTGCCAGCAGTTTATTGGGCAGCCCGCAGTACTTC. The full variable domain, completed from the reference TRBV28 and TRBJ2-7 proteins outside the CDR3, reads DVKVTQSSRYLVKRTGEKVFLECVQDMDHENMFWYRQDPGLGLRLIYFSYDVKMKEKGDIPEGYSVSREKKERFSLILESASTNQTSMYLCASSLLGSPQYFGPGTRLTVT.